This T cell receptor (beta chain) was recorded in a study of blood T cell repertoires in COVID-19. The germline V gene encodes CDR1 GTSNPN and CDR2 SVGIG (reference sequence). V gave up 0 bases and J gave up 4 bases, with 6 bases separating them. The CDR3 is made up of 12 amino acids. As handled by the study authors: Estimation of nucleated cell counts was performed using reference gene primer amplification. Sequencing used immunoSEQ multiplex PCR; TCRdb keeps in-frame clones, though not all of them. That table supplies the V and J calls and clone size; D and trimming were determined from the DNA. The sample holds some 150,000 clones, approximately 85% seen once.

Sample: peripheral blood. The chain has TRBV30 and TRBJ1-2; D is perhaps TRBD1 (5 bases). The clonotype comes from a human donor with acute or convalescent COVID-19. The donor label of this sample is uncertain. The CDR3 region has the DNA TGTGCCTGGAGTGTAGGGGCCTATGGCTACACCTTC. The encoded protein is CAWSVGAYGYTF.